The 12 T cell receptor beta chains in this list originate from one sample, sequenced in a study of blood T cells in healthy people across ages. PCR was performed a second time for about 6 to 11 cycles using a sample-barcoded 5' primer and a J-beta primer mix. TCRdb re-called the 5' RACE reads with MiXCR, one entry per CDR3 protein. The sample contains 1.8 million or so distinct CDR3 sequences, around 42% of which appear only once. Sequencing used blood. Receptors were obtained from a human donor in good health.

The rearrangement joins TRBV21-1 to TRBJ2-4; TRBD2 is taken as the D call from the table, unchecked against the DNA. TRBV21-1 is recorded as a pseudogene. This CDR3 comprises 15 residues. This chain's CDR3 is CASSIRIGQPGEQYF. CDR3 in DNA: TGTGCCAGCAGCATCCGTATTGGGCAGCCTGGGGAGCAGTACTTC.

This clonotype was seen more than once but under ten times. This chain joins TRBV13 and TRBJ1-1; TRBD1 is a possible D gene (6 bases). Trimming took off 7 bases at V and 1 base at J, with 22 bases between the two ends. The CDR3 is 17 amino acids. In germline, CDR1 is PRHDT, CDR2 FYEKMQ (reference sequence). The CDR3 here is CASTDLSIGTQNTEAFF. CDR3 in DNA: TGTGCCAGCACCGACCTTTCCATAGGGACACAGAACACTGAAGCTTTCTTT.

This clonotype has just a few counts. The rearrangement links TRBV7-6 to TRBJ2-5; no clear D. V lost 5 bases and J 5 bases, leaving 12 bases between the germline ends. The germline V gene encodes CDR1 SGHVS and CDR2 FNYEAQ. The CDR3 sequence is 13 residues long. The CDR3 sequence: CASSAHSRETQYF. For the CDR3, the DNA is TGTGCCAGCAGCGCCCACAGTCGGGAGACCCAGTACTTC.

This rearrangement joins TRBV7-2 to TRBJ1-5; unclear D gene. Germline V CDR1 and CDR2: SGHTA, FQGNSA. The CDR3 has 15 residues. V lost 2 bases and J lost 3, with 11 bases in between. The CDR3 region has the DNA TGTGCCAGCAGCTTATATGAGGGCGACAATCAGCCCCAGCATTTT. This translates into CASSLYEGDNQPQHF.

The rearrangement uses TRBV15 and TRBJ2-5; 8 bases are shared with TRBD2. V was clipped by 1 base and J by 1 base; unmatched bases: 5. CDR3 size: 16 residues. The germline V gene has CDR1 LNHNV and CDR2 YYDKDF (reference sequence). The CDR3 DNA reads TGTGCCACCAGCAGAGGCTTCCGGGGGGGCCAAGAGACCCAGTACTTC. Translated, it gives CATSRGFRGGQETQYF. The full variable domain, rest sourced from reference TRBV15 and TRBJ2-5, is DAMVIQNPRYQVTQFGKPVTLSCSQTLNHNVMYWYQQKSSQAPKLLFHYYDKDFNNEADTPDNFQSRRPNTSFCFLDIRSPGLGDTAMYLCATSRGFRGGQETQYFGPGTRLLVL.

This chain links TRBV12-3 or TRBV12-4 with TRBJ2-3; TRBD2 is a possible D gene (5 bases). V was trimmed by 6 bases and J by 10 bases, leaving 20 bases between them. CDR3 length equals 14 residues. The CDR3 DNA follows: TGTGCCAGCAGCCCCCGGACTCTTCCCGATGCGCAGTATTTT. This gives the protein CASSPRTLPDAQYF.

The chain is built from TRBV4-1 and TRBJ1-5; the D is unclear. The CDR3 extends over 14 amino acids. Looked up from germline, CDR1 is MGHRA and CDR2 is YSYEKL. The V gene lost 3 bases and the J gene lost 3 bases, with 9 bases spanning the gap. Here the CDR3 DNA reads TGCGCCAGCAGCCATGGACCGATCAATCAGCCCCAGCATTTT. Its protein is CASSHGPINQPQHF.

The chain uses TRBV6-2 or TRBV6-3 and TRBJ2-1; D perhaps matches TRBD1 (5 bases). V was clipped by 0 bases and J by 0 bases, with 12 bases between them. This CDR3 contains 17 residues. From germline, CDR1 is MNHEY and CDR2 SVGEGT. The CDR3 nucleotides are TGTGCCAGCAGTTACTCAGGGGATCCGAGCTCCTACAATGAGCAGTTCTTC. Translation: CASSYSGDPSSYNEQFF.

Worth noting for this clonotype: An end of the junction differs from the germline gene, which may be a read error. The rearrangement links TRBV7-2 to TRBJ2-5, with 11 bases lining up with TRBD1. The CDR3 runs to 16 residues. Germline values: CDR1 SGHTA, CDR2 FQGNSA. The CDR3 DNA sequence: TGTGCCAACAGCCTTCACTGGACAGGGGGCCGGGAGACCCAGTACTTC. Translated, it gives CANSLHWTGGRETQYF. Full variable domain (outside the CDR3, taken from reference TRBV7-2 and TRBJ2-5): GAGVSQSPSNKVTEKGKDVELRCDPISGHTALYWYRQSLGQGLEFLIYFQGNSAPDKSGLPSDRFSAERTGGSVSTLTIQRTQQEDSAVYLCANSLHWTGGRETQYFGPGTRLLVL.

This clonotype was counted only a few times. The chain employs TRBV29-1 and TRBJ1-2; TRBD1 might be the D (5 bases). Germline V CDR1 and CDR2: SQVTM, ANQGSEA. Trimming took off 1 base at V and 8 bases at J, with 14 bases between the two ends. This CDR3 region has 13 residues. CDR3 protein: CSVEGGERYGYTF. CDR3 bases: TGCAGCGTTGAAGGGGGGGAAAGATACGGCTACACCTTC.

The chain is built from TRBV4-2 and TRBJ2-2; 8 bases are shared with TRBD2. The trim removed 0 bases at V and 6 bases at J, leaving 9 bases unmatched. This CDR3 has 17 amino acids. CDR1 and CDR2 (germline): LGHNA, YNFKEQ. The CDR3 loop reads CASSQDRAGGASGELFF. The CDR3 DNA reads as TGTGCCAGCAGCCAAGATAGGGCCGGGGGGGCCTCCGGGGAGCTGTTTTTT.

The chain employs TRBV20-1 and TRBJ1-5; no clear D. V lost 4 bases and J lost 5, with 15 bases in between. The CDR3 has 14 residues. Looked up from germline, CDR1 is DFQATT and CDR2 is SNEGSKA (reference sequence). The CDR3 coding sequence is TGCAGTGCTACCCTCGGGCAGGAACATCAGCCCCAGCATTTT. Protein sequence: CSATLGQEHQPQHF.